The entry below gives a single T cell receptor beta chain sequence along with its context. Its target is not known. The data originate from a study of CD8 T cells in Susac syndrome. Study at large: Clinical remission applied to roughly 8 sequenced Susac syndrome patients, and six had active disease.

The study, taken as a whole, reports: By the study's own acknowledgment, its TCR sequencing and HLA analysis included relatively few individuals.

RNA in amounts of roughly 0.5 to 1 ug was reverse transcribed with random hexamers. MiXCR, run by TCRdb on the immunoSEQ multiplex PCR reads, gives a single entry per CDR3 protein. In the table there are about 120,000 distinct CDR3 sequences, roughly 95% of which are singletons. The ends were cut back, 1 base at V and 8 bases at J, with 12 bases in the middle. Germline-derived CDR1 and CDR2 are DFQATT and SNEGSKA (reference sequence). The CDR3 covers 12 residues. Patients with Susac syndrome met diagnostic criteria that were recently defined for definite or probable disease. J is TRBJ2-7 and V is TRBV20-1; no reliable D call. The TCR sequence derives from a human donor with Susac syndrome. The sample consisted of CD4+ T cells from PBMCs. The CDR3 DNA follows: TGCAGTGCTAGAGGGGTCCAAGGACAGCAGTACTTC. Encoded protein: CSARGVQGQQYF.